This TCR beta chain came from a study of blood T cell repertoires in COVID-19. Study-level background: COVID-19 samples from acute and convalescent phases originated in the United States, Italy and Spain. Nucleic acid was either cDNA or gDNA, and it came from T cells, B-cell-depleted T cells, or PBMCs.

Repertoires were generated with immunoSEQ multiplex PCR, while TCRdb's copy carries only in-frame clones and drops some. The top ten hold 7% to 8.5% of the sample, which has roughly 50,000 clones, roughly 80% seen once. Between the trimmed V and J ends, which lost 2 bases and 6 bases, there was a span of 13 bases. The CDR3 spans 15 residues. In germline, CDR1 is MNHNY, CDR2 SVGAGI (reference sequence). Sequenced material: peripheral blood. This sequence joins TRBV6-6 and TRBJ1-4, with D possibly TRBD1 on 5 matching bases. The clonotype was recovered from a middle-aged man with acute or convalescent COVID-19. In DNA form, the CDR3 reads TGTGCCAGCAGTTACGGGGCAGGTCGTCATGAAAAACTGTTTTTT. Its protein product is CASSYGAGRHEKLFF.